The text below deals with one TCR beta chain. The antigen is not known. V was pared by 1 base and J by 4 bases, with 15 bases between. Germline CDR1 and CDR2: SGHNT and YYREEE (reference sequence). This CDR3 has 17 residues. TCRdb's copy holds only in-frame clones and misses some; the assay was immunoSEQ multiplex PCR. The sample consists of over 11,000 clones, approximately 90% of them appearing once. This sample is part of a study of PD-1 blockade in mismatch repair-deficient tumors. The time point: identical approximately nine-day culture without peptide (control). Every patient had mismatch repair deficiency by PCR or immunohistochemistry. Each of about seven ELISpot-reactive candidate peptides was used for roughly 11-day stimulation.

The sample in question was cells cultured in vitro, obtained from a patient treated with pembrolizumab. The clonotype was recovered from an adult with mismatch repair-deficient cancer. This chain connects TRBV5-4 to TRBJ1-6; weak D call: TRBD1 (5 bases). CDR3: CASSLSSGTAYNSPLHF. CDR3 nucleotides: TGTGCCAGCAGCTTGTCATCCGGGACCGCTTATAATTCACCCCTCCACTTT.